The entry below gives a single T cell receptor beta chain sequence along with its context. Its antigen is not identified. Germline V gives CDR1 MGHDK, CDR2 SYGVNS. V trimming: 6 bases; J trimming: 1 base; junction bases outside the gene matches: 10. This CDR3 has 16 residues. The data originate from a study of type 1 regulatory T cells. General study findings and limits: Compared with non-type 1 regulatory T cells, type 1 regulatory T cells showed a more restricted TCR repertoire.

TCRdb fed the reads into MiXCR, producing one record per CDR3 protein. The data hold just under 65,000 distinct CDR3 sequences, with just under 50% observed a single time. Sequenced material: cultured non-Tr1 T cells, either the whole culture or a sorted T cell fraction (not recorded which). The chain employs TRBV25-1 and TRBJ2-5; TRBD2 aligns across 8 bases. The sequence came from a human donor in good health. CDR3 nucleotides: TGTGCCAGCAGGTGGGGAGGTAGCGGGGTCCAAGAGACCCAGTACTTC. It translates to CASRWGGSGVQETQYF.